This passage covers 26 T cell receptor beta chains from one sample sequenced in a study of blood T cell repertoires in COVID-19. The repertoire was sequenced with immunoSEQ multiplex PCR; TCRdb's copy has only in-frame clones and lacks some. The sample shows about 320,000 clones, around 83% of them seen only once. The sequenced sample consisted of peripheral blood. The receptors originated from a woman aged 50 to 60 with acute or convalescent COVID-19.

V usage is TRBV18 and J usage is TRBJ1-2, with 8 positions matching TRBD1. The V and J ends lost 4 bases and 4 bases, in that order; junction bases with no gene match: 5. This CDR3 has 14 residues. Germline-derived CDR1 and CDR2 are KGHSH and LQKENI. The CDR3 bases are TGTGCCAGCTCACAGGACAGGGACGGCTATGGCTACACCTTC. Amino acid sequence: CASSQDRDGYGYTF.

The CDR3 DNA is TGTGCCATCAGCCAACGACAGGAACTTTATGGCTACACCTTC. Translating it yields CAISQRQELYGYTF. The chain carries TRBV10-3 and TRBJ1-2; possibly TRBD1 for D (6 bases). Germline CDR1 and CDR2: ENHRY and SYGVKD. The CDR3 length is 14 residues. Trimming stripped 6 bases from V and 5 bases from J, with 16 bases between.

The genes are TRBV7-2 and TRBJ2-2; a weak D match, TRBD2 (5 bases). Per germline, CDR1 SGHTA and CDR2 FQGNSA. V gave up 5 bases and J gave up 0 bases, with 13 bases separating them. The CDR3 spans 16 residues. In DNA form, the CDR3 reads TGTGCCAGCAGCCAACCCCGGGGTGCGAACACCGGGGAGCTGTTTTTT. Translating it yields CASSQPRGANTGELFF.

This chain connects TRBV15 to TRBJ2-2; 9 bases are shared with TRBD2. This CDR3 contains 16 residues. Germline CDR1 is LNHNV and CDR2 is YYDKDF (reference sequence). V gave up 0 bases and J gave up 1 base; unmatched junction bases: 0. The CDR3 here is CATSRELAGNTGELFF. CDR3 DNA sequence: TGTGCCACCAGCAGAGAACTAGCGGGGAACACCGGGGAGCTGTTTTTT.

The CDR3 is CASSFPKWEFVTDTQYF. The CDR3 nucleotides are TGTGCCAGCAGCTTTCCGAAGTGGGAGTTTGTGACAGATACGCAGTATTTT. The chain employs TRBV7-2 and TRBJ2-3; tentative D call: TRBD2 (5 bases). Germline CDR1 reads SGHTA; CDR2 reads FQGNSA. The CDR3 has 17 residues. The V end was cut by 3 bases, the J end by 3 bases, with 19 bases between.

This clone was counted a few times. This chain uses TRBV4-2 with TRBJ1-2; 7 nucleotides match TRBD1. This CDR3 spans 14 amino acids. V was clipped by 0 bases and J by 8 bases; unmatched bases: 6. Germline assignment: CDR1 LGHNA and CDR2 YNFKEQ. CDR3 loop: CASSQDGAGGGYTF. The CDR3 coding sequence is TGTGCCAGCAGCCAAGATGGGGCAGGGGGAGGCTACACCTTC.

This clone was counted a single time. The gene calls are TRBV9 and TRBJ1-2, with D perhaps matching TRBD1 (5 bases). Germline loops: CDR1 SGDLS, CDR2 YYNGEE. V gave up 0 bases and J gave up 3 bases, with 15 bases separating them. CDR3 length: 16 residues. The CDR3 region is CASSVAERGLDYGYTF. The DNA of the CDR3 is TGTGCCAGCAGCGTAGCGGAAAGGGGTCTGGACTATGGCTACACCTTC.

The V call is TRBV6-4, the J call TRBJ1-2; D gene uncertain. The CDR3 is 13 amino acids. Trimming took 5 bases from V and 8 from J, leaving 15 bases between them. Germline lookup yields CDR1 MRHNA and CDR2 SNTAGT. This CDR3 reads CASSLPLGVGYTF. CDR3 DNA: TGTGCCAGCAGTCTACCCCTGGGAGTCGGCTACACCTTC.

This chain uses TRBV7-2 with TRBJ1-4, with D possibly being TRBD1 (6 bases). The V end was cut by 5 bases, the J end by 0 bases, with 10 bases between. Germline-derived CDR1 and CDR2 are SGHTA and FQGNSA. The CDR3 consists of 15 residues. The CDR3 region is CASSLGQTTNEKLFF. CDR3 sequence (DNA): TGTGCCAGCAGCCTCGGACAGACAACTAATGAAAAACTGTTTTTT. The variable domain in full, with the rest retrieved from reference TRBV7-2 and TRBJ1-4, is GAGVSQSPSNKVTEKGKDVELRCDPISGHTALYWYRQSLGQGLEFLIYFQGNSAPDKSGLPSDRFSAERTGGSVSTLTIQRTQQEDSAVYLCASSLGQTTNEKLFFGSGTQLSVL.

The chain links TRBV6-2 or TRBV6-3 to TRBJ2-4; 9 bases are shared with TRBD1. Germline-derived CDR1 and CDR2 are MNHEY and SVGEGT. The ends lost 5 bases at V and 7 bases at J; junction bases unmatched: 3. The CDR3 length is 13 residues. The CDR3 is CASSEDRGNIQYF. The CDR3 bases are TGTGCCAGCAGTGAGGACAGGGGTAACATTCAGTACTTC.

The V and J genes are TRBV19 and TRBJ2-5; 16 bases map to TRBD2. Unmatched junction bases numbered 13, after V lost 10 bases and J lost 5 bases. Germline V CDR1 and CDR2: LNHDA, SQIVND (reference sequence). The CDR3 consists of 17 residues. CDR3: CATPGLAGGPSEETQYF. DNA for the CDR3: TGTGCCACCCCGGGACTAGCGGGAGGGCCATCGGAGGAGACCCAGTACTTC.

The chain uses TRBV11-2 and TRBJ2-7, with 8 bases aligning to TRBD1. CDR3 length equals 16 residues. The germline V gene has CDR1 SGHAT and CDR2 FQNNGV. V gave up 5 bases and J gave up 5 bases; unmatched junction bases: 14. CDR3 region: CASSLGRTGSRNEQYV. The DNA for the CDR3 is TGTGCCAGCAGCCTAGGTAGGACAGGGTCGCGGAACGAGCAGTACGTC.

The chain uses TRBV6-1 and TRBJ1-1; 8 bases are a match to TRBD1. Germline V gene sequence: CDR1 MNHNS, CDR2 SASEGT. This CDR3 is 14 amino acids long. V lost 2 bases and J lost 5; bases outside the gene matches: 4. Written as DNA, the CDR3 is TGTGCCAGCAGTGAATGGACAGGGCATACTGAAGCTTTCTTT. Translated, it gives CASSEWTGHTEAFF.

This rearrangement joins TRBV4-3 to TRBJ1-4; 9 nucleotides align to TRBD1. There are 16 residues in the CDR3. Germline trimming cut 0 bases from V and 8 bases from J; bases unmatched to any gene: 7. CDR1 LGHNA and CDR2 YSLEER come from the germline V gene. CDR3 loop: CASSQDRGTGNEKLFF. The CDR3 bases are TGCGCCAGCAGCCAAGATCGGGGGACAGGGAACGAAAAACTGTTTTTT.

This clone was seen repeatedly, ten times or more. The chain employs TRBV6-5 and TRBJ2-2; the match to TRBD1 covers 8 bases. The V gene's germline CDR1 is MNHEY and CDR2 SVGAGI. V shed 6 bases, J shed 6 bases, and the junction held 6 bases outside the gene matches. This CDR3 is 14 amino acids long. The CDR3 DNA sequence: TGTGCCAGCAGCGACAGGGGTTTAGCCGGGGAGCTGTTTTTT. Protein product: CASSDRGLAGELFF.

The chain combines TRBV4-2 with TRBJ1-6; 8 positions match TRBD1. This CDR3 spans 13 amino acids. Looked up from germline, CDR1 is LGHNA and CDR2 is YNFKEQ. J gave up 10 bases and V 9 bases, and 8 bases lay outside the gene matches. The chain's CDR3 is CASSTGEKSPLHF. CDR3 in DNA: TGTGCCAGTTCGACAGGGGAGAAGTCACCCCTCCACTTT.

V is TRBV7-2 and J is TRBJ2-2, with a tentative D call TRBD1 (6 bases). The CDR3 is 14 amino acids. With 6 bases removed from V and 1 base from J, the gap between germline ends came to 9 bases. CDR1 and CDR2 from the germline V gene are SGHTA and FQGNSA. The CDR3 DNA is TGTGCCAGCAGAGGGACACTGAACACCGGGGAGCTGTTTTTT. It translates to CASRGTLNTGELFF.

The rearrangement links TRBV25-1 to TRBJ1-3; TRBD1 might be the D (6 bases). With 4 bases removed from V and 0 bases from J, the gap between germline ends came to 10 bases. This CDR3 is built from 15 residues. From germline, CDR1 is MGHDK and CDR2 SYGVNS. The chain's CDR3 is CASSATTGSGNTIYF. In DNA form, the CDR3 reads TGTGCCAGCAGTGCGACGACAGGCTCTGGAAACACCATATATTTT.

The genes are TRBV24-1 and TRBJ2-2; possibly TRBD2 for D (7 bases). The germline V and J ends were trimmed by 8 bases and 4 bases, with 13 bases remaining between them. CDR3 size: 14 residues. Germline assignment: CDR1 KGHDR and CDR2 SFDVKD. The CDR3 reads CATKGGQGTGELFF. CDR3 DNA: TGTGCCACCAAGGGGGGGCAGGGCACCGGGGAGCTGTTTTTT.

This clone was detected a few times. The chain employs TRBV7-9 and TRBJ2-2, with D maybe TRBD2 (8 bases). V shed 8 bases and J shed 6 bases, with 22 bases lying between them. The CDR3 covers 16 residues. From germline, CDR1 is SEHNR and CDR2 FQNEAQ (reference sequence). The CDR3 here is CASSGGGLATPGELFF. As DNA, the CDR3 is TGTGCCAGCTCAGGGGGAGGACTAGCTACTCCCGGGGAGCTGTTTTTT.

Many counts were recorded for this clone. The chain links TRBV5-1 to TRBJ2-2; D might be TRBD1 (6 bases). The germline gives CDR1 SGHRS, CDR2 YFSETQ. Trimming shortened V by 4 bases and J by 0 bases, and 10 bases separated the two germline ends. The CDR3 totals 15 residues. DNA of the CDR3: TGCGCCAGCAGCCGGGACACTACGAACACCGGGGAGCTGTTTTTT. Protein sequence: CASSRDTTNTGELFF.

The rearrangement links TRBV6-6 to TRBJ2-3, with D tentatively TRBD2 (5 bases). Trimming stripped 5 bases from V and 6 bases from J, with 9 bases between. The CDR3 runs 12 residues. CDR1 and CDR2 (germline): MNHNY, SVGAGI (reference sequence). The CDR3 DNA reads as TGTGCCAGCAGTCCTTCGGGGGATACGCAGTATTTT. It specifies CASSPSGDTQYF.

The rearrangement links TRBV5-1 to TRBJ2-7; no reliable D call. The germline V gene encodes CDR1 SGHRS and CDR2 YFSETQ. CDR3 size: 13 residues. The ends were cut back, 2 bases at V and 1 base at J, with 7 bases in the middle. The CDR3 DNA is TGCGCCAGCAGCTTCTCAGGTTCCTACGAGCAGTACTTC. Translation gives CASSFSGSYEQYF.

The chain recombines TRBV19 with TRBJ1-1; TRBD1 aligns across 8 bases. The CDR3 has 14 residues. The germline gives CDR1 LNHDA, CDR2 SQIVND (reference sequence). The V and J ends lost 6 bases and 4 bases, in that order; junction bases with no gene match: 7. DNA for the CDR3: TGTGCCAGTAGCGTGGGACAGGTGGGCACTGAAGCTTTCTTT. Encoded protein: CASSVGQVGTEAFF.

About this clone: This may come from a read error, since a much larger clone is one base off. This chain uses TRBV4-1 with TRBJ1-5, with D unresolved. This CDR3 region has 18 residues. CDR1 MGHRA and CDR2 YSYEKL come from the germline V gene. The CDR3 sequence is CVSSQAPLKAAPGQPQHF. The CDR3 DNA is TGCGTCAGCAGCCAAGCACCCCTAAAGGCGGCCCCCGGTCAGCCCCAGCATTTT.

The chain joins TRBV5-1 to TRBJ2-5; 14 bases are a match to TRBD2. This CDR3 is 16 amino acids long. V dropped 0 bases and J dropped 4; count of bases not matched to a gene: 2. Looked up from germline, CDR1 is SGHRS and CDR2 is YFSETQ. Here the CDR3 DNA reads TGCGCCAGCAGCTTGGGCGGACTAGCGGGGGGAGAGACCCAGTACTTC. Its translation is CASSLGGLAGGETQYF.